This note documents a single TCR beta chain sequence. The sample belongs to a study of blood T cell repertoires in COVID-19. Grouping used clinical history reported by participants in a survey and questionnaire. This CDR3 spans 15 amino acids. Germline V CDR1 and CDR2: SGHRS, YFSETQ. Germline trimming cut 4 bases from V and 1 base from J; bases unmatched to any gene: 4. Libraries were prepared by immunoSEQ multiplex PCR; TCRdb keeps only in-frame clonotypes and omits some of them. This table has about 310,000 clones, 90% appearing once. J is TRBJ2-2 and V is TRBV5-1, with 7 bases fitting TRBD1. Sequencing was performed on PBMCs or T cells enriched from blood (not recorded which). The TCR was taken from a woman aged 18 to 35 with acute COVID-19. The chain's CDR3 is CASSLGTVNTGELFF. The CDR3 DNA reads as TGCGCCAGCAGCCTCGGGACAGTGAACACCGGGGAGCTGTTTTTT.